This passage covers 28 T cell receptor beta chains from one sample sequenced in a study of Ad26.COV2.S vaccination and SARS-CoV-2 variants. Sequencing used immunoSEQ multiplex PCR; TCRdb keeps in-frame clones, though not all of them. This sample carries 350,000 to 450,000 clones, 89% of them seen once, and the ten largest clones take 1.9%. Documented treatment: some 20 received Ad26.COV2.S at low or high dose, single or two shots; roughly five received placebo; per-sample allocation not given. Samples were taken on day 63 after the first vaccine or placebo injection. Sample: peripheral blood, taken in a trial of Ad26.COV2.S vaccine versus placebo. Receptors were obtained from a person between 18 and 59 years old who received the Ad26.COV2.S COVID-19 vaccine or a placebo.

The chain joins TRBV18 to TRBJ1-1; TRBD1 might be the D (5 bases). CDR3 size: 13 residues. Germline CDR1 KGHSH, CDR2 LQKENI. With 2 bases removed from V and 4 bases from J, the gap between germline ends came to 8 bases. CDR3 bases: TGTGCCAGCTCACCAAAGGGGTCCACTGAAGCTTTCTTT. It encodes CASSPKGSTEAFF.

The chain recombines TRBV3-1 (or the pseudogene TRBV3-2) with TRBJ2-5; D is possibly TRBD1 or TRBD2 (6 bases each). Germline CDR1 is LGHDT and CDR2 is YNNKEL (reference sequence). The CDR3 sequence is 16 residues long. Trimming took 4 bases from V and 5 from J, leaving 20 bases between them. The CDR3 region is CASSPRSRGVGETQYF. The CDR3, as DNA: TGTGCCAGCAGCCCAAGGTCAAGGGGGGTGGGGGAGACCCAGTACTTC.

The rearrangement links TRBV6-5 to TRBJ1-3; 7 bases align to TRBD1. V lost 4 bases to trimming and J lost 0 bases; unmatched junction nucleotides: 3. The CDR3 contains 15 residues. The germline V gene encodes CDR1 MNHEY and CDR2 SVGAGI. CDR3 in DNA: TGTGCCAGCAGTTCGGGACAGATCTCTGGAAACACCATATATTTT. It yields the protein CASSSGQISGNTIYF.

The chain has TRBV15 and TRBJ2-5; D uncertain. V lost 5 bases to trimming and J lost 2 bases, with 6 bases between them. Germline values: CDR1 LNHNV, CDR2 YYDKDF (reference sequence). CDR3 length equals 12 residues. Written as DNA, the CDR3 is TGTGCCACCAGCCACAGTCAAGAGACCCAGTACTTC. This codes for CATSHSQETQYF.

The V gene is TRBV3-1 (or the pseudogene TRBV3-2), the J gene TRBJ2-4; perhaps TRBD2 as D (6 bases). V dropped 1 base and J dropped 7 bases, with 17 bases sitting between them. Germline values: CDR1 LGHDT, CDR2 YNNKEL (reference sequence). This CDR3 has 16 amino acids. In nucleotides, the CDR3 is TGTGCCAGCAGCCAAGTAGCTGCGGGTAGCGGTAACATTCAGTACTTC. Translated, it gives CASSQVAAGSGNIQYF.

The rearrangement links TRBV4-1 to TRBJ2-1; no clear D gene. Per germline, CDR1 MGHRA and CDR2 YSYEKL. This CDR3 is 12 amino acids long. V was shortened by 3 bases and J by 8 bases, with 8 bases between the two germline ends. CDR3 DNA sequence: TGCGCCAGCAGCCACATATACGATGAGCAGTTCTTC. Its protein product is CASSHIYDEQFF.

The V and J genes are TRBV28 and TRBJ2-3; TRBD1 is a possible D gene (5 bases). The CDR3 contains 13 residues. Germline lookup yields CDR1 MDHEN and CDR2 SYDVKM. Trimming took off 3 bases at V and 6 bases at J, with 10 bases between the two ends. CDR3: CASSLTAPDTQYF. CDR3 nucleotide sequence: TGTGCCAGCAGTTTGACAGCCCCCGATACGCAGTATTTT.

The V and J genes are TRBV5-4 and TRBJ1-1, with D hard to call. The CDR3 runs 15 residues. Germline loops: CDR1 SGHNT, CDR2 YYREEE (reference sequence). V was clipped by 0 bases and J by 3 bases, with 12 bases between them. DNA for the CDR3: TGTGCCAGCAGCTTGGGAGGGAGCCTGGACACTGAAGCTTTCTTT. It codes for CASSLGGSLDTEAFF.

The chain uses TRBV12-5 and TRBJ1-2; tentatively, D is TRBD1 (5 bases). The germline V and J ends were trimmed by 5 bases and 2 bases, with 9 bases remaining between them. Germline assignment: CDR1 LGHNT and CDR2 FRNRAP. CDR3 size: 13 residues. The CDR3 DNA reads TGTGCTAGTGGTCGGGGGGAGAACTATGGCTACACCTTC. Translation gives CASGRGENYGYTF.

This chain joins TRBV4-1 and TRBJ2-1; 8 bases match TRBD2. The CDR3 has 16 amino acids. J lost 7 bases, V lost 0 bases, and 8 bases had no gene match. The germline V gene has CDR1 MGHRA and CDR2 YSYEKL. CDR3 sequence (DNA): TGCGCCAGCAGCCAAGATGCGGCTAGCGGGTGGAATGAGCAGTTCTTC. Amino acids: CASSQDAASGWNEQFF.

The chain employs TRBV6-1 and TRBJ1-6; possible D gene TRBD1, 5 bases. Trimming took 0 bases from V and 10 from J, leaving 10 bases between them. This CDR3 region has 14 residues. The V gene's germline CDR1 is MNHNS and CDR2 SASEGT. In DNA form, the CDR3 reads TGTGCCAGCAGTGAAGCGGGTGGGGACTCACCCCTCCACTTT. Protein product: CASSEAGGDSPLHF.

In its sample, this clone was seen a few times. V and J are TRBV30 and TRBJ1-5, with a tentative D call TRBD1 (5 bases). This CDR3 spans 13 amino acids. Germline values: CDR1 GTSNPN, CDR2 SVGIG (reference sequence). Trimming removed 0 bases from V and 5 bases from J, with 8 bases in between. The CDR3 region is CAWSVGVYQPQHF. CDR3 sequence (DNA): TGTGCCTGGAGTGTAGGGGTTTATCAGCCCCAGCATTTT. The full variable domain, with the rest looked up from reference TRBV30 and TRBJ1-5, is SQTIHQWPATLVQPVGSPLSLECTVEGTSNPNLYWYRQAAGRGLQLLFYSVGIGQISSEVPQNLSASRPQDRQFILSSKKLLLSDSGFYLCAWSVGVYQPQHFGDGTRLSIL.

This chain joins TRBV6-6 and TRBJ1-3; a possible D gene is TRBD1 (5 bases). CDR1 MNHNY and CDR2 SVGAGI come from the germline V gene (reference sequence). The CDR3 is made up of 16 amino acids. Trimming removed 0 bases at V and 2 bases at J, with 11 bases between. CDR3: CASSYSQRGTGNTIYF. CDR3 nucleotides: TGTGCCAGCAGTTACTCGCAGAGGGGAACTGGAAACACCATATATTTT.

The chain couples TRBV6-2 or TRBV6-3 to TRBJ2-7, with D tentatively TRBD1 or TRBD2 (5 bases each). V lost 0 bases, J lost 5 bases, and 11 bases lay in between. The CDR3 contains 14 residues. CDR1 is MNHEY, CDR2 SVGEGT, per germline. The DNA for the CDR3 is TGTGCCAGCAGTTACTCGAAGGGACGGCACGAGCAGTACTTC. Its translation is CASSYSKGRHEQYF.

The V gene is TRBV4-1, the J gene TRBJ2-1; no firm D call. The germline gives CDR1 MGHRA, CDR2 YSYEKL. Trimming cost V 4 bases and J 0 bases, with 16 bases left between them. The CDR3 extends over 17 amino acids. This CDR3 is CASSPGRAKSSYNEQFF. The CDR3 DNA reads TGCGCCAGCAGCCCAGGTAGGGCGAAAAGCTCCTACAATGAGCAGTTCTTC.

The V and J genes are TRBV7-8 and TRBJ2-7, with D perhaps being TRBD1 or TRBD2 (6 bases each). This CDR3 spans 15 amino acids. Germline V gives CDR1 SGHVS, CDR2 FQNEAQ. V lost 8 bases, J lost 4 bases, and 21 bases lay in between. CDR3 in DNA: TGTGCCAGCCGCCTGGAAGGGGGGCAGGGGTACGAGCAGTACTTC. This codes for CASRLEGGQGYEQYF.

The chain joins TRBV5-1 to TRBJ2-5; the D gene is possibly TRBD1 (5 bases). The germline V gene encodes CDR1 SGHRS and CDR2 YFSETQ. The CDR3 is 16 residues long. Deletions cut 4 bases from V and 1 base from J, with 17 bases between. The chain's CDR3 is CASSIPTGTSQETQYF. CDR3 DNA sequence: TGCGCCAGCAGCATACCTACAGGCACATCCCAAGAGACCCAGTACTTC.

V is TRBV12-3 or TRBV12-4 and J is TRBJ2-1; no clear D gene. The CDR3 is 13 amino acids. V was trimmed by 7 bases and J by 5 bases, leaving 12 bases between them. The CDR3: CASKSASHNEQFF. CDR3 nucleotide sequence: TGTGCCAGCAAGTCCGCCTCTCACAATGAGCAGTTCTTC.

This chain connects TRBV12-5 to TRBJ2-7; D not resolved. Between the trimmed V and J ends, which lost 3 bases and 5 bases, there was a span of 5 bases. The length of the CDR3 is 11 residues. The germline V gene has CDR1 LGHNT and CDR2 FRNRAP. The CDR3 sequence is CASGLGDEQYF. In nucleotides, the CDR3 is TGTGCTAGTGGTTTAGGAGACGAGCAGTACTTC.

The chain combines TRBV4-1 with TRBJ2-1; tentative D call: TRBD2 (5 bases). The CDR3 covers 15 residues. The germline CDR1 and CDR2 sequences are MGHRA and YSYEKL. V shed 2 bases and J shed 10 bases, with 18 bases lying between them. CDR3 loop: CASSQPRTGRREQFF. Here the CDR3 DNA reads TGCGCCAGCAGCCAACCCCGGACTGGACGTCGCGAGCAGTTCTTC.

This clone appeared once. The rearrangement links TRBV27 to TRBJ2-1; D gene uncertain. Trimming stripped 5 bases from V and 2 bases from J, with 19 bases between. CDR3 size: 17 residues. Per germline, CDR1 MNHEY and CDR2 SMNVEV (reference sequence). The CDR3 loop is CASSPLNIPVPYNEQFF. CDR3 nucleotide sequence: TGTGCCAGCAGTCCCTTAAATATCCCGGTGCCCTACAATGAGCAGTTCTTC.

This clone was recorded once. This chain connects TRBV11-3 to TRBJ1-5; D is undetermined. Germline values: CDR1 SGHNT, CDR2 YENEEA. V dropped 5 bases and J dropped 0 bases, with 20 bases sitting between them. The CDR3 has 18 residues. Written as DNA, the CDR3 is TGTGCCAGCAGCCCGAAGAAGGACGTAATCTATAGCAATCAGCCCCAGCATTTT. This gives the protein CASSPKKDVIYSNQPQHF. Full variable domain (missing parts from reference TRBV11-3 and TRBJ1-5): EAGVVQSPRYKIIEKKQPVAFWCNPISGHNTLYWYLQNLGQGPELLIRYENEEAVDDSQLPKDRFSAERLKGVDSTLKIQPAELGDSAVYLCASSPKKDVIYSNQPQHFGDGTRLSIL.

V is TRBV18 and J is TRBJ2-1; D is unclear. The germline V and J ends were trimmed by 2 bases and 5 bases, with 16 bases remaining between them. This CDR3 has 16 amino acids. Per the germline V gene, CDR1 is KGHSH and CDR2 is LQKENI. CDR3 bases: TGTGCCAGCTCACCAATCTCTCGAGTCGGTAACAATGAGCAGTTCTTC. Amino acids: CASSPISRVGNNEQFF.

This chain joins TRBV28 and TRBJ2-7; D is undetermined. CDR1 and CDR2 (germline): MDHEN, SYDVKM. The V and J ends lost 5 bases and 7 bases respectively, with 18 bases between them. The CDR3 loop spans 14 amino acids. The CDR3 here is CASSPPSTSTEQYF. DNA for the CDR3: TGTGCCAGCAGTCCCCCCAGCACCTCTACGGAGCAGTACTTC.

The CDR3 DNA follows: TGCGCCAGCAGCTTGACAGGGACGGGAAACACCATATATTTT. This codes for CASSLTGTGNTIYF. The chain links TRBV5-1 to TRBJ1-3; D is possibly TRBD1 (6 bases). Germline V gives CDR1 SGHRS, CDR2 YFSETQ. V was shortened by 1 base and J by 4 bases, with 9 bases between the two germline ends. This CDR3 region has 14 residues.

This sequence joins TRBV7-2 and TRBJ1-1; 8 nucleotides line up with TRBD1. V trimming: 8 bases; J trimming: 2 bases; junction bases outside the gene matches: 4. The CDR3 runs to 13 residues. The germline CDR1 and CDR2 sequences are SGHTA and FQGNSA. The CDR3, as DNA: TGTGCCAGCGGACAGGGCCCTAACACTGAAGCTTTCTTT. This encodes CASGQGPNTEAFF.

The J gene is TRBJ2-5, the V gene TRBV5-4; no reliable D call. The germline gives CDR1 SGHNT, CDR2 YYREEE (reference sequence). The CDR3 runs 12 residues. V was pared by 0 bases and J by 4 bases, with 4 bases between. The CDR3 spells CASSLVPETQYF. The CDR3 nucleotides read TGTGCCAGCAGCTTGGTACCAGAGACCCAGTACTTC. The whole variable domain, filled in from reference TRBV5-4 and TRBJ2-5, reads ETGVTQSPTHLIKTRGQQVTLRCSSQSGHNTVSWYQQALGQGPQFIFQYYREEENGRGNFPPRFSGLQFPNYSSELNVNALELDDSALYLCASSLVPETQYFGPGTRLLVL.

CDR3 sequence (DNA): TGTGCCAGCACCCCGGGACTTCTTAACACTGAAGCTTTCTTT. This encodes CASTPGLLNTEAFF. The chain has TRBV25-1 and TRBJ1-1; TRBD1 might be the D (5 bases). The CDR3 loop spans 14 amino acids. The ends were cut back, 7 bases at V and 2 bases at J, with 14 bases in the middle. Per germline, CDR1 MGHDK and CDR2 SYGVNS.